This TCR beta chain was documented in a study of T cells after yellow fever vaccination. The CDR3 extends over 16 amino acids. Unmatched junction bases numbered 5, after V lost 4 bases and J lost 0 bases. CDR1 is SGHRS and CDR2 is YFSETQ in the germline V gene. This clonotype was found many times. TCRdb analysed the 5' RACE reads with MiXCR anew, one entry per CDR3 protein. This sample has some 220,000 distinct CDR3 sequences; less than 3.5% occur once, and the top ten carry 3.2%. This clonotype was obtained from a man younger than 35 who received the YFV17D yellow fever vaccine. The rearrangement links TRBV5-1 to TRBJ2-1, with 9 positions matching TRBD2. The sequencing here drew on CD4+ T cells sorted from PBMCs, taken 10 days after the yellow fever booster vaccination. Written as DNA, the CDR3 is TGCGCCAGCAGCCCGACTAGCGGTCGCTCCTACAATGAGCAGTTCTTC. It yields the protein CASSPTSGRSYNEQFF.